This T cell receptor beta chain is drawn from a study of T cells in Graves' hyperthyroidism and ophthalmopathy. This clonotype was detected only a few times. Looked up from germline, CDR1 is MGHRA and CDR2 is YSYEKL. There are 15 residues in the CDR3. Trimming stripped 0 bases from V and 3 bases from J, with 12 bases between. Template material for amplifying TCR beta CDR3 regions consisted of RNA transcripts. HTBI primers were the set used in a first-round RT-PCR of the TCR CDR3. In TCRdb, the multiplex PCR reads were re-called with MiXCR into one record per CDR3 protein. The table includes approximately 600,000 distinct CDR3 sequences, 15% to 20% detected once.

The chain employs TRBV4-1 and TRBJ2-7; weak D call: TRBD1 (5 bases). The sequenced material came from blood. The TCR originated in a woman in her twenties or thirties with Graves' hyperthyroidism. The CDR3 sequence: CASSQEGVKNYEQYF. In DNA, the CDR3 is TGCGCCAGCAGCCAAGAAGGGGTTAAAAACTACGAGCAGTACTTC.